These T cell receptor beta chains were read from a single sample in a study of T cells in Graves' hyperthyroidism and ophthalmopathy. TCRdb recomputed calls from the multiplex PCR reads with MiXCR, one row per CDR3 protein. In the table there are 300,000 to 400,000 distinct CDR3 sequences, around 13% of which are singletons. The sample comprised blood. The receptors here all came from a woman aged 25 to 39 with Graves' hyperthyroidism. CDR3s include the opening cysteine and the closing phenylalanine or tryptophan. A D gene is named only where the DNA matches it firmly. Where a row states a size, it is once, few, many or the class of an expanded clone; other rows omit it.

clone_size: many; v_call: TRBV29-1; j_call: TRBJ2-5; d_call: TRBD1; cdr3_length: 13; cdr3_aa: CSVTRQGAETQYF; cdr3_nt: TGCAGCGTTACCAGACAGGGGGCTGAGACCCAGTACTTC
clone_size: few; v_call: TRBV20-1; j_call: TRBJ1-3; d_call: NA; cdr3_length: 13; cdr3_aa: CSAGRDGGNTIYF; cdr3_nt: TGCAGTGCTGGCCGGGACGGTGGAAACACCATATATTTT
clone_size: NA; v_call: TRBV28; j_call: TRBJ2-1; d_call: TRBD2; cdr3_length: 18; cdr3_aa: CASSSSRLAGVNRDEQFF; cdr3_nt: TGTGCCAGCAGCTCCTCCAGGCTAGCGGGAGTCAATCGCGATGAGCAGTTCTTC
clone_size: few; v_call: TRBV3-1; j_call: TRBJ1-6; d_call: TRBD1; cdr3_length: 16; cdr3_aa: CASSQGLQGLLSPLHF; cdr3_nt: TGTGCCAGCAGCCAAGGATTACAGGGGTTGCTTTCACCCCTCCACTTT
clone_size: many; v_call: TRBV5-1; j_call: TRBJ2-7; d_call: TRBD2; cdr3_length: 14; cdr3_aa: CASSLGGSSYEQYF; cdr3_nt: TGTGCCAGCAGTTTGGGCGGGAGCTCCTACGAGCAGTACTTC
clone_size: NA; v_call: TRBV11-2; j_call: TRBJ2-2; d_call: TRBD2; cdr3_length: 18; cdr3_aa: CASSLVVLSSGAPGELFF; cdr3_nt: TGTGCCAGCAGCTTAGTGGTCTTAAGTAGCGGGGCTCCCGGGGAGCTGTTTTTT
clone_size: few; v_call: TRBV30; j_call: TRBJ2-2; d_call: TRBD1; cdr3_length: 14; cdr3_aa: CAWIRGRNTGELFF; cdr3_nt: TGTGCCTGGATTAGGGGGCGTAACACCGGGGAGCTGTTTTTT
clone_size: many; v_call: TRBV18; j_call: TRBJ2-5; d_call: NA; cdr3_length: 12; cdr3_aa: CASSPSQETQYF; cdr3_nt: TGTGCCAGCTCACCGTCCCAAGAGACCCAGTACTTC
clone_size: NA; v_call: TRBV28; j_call: TRBJ2-1; d_call: NA; cdr3_length: 16; cdr3_aa: CASSFPLGASYNEQFF; cdr3_nt: TGTGCCAGCAGTTTCCCCCTAGGCGCCTCCTACAATGAGCAGTTCTTC
clone_size: NA; v_call: TRBV4-3; j_call: TRBJ2-3; d_call: NA; cdr3_length: 17; cdr3_aa: CASSDSYSWRITDTQYF; cdr3_nt: TGCGCCAGCAGCGACTCGTATTCGTGGCGGATCACAGATACGCAGTATTTT
clone_size: NA; v_call: TRBV15; j_call: TRBJ2-7; d_call: NA; cdr3_length: 15; cdr3_aa: CATTDGAGTSYEQYF; cdr3_nt: TGTGCCACCACCGACGGCGCAGGGACCTCCTACGAGCAGTACTTC
clone_size: NA; v_call: TRBV5-4; j_call: TRBJ2-5; d_call: TRBD2; cdr3_length: 16; cdr3_aa: CASSLDAGTSGRAVNF; cdr3_nt: TGTGCCAGCAGCTTGGACGCCGGGACTAGCGGGAGGGCCGTAAACTTC
clone_size: NA; v_call: TRBV2; j_call: TRBJ1-1; d_call: NA; cdr3_length: 14; cdr3_aa: CASSVEGASTEAFF; cdr3_nt: TGTGCCAGCAGTGTAGAAGGGGCGAGCACTGAAGCTTTCTTT
clone_size: NA; v_call: TRBV30; j_call: TRBJ2-2; d_call: NA; cdr3_length: 14; cdr3_aa: CAWSVWGATGELFF; cdr3_nt: TGTGCCTGGAGTGTATGGGGCGCGACCGGGGAGCTGTTTTTT
clone_size: many; v_call: TRBV12-3/TRBV12-4; j_call: TRBJ1-2; d_call: NA; cdr3_length: 14; cdr3_aa: CASRPTGLLGGYTF; cdr3_nt: TGTGCCAGCAGGCCTACAGGGCTGTTGGGTGGCTACACCTTC
clone_size: many; v_call: TRBV12-3/TRBV12-4; j_call: TRBJ2-7; d_call: TRBD1; cdr3_length: 14; cdr3_aa: CASSFGDRRAEQYF; cdr3_nt: TGTGCCAGCAGTTTTGGGGACAGGAGAGCCGAGCAGTACTTC
clone_size: NA; v_call: TRBV4-3; j_call: TRBJ2-3; d_call: TRBD2; cdr3_length: 16; cdr3_aa: CASSQGRRGTTDTQYF; cdr3_nt: TGCGCCAGCAGCCAAGGACGGCGGGGGACCACAGATACGCAGTATTTT
clone_size: many; v_call: TRBV14; j_call: TRBJ1-2; d_call: TRBD1; cdr3_length: 16; cdr3_aa: CASSQEVAGTGYGYTF; cdr3_nt: TGTGCCAGCAGCCAAGAAGTCGCCGGGACAGGGTATGGCTACACCTTC
clone_size: many; v_call: TRBV28; j_call: TRBJ1-4; d_call: NA; cdr3_length: 14; cdr3_aa: CASSIGATNEKLFF; cdr3_nt: TGTGCCAGCAGCATCGGTGCAACTAATGAAAAACTGTTTTTT
clone_size: NA; v_call: TRBV19; j_call: TRBJ1-1; d_call: TRBD1; cdr3_length: 14; cdr3_aa: CASSRTGPNTEAFF; cdr3_nt: TGTGCCAGTAGCCGGACAGGGCCAAACACTGAAGCTTTCTTT
clone_size: many; v_call: TRBV12-3/TRBV12-4; j_call: TRBJ2-5; d_call: TRBD2; cdr3_length: 15; cdr3_aa: CASTYSGSQGETQYF; cdr3_nt: TGTGCCAGCACGTATAGCGGGAGCCAAGGGGAGACCCAGTACTTC
clone_size: many; v_call: TRBV5-5; j_call: TRBJ1-1; d_call: NA; cdr3_length: 14; cdr3_aa: CASSTPRLDNEAFF; cdr3_nt: TGTGCCAGCAGCACACCGCGACTGGACAATGAAGCTTTCTTT
clone_size: NA; v_call: TRBV7-9; j_call: TRBJ2-5; d_call: TRBD1; cdr3_length: 15; cdr3_aa: CASSSPADRAETQYF; cdr3_nt: TGTGCCAGCAGCTCCCCAGCCGACAGGGCAGAGACCCAGTACTTC
clone_size: many; v_call: TRBV11-1; j_call: TRBJ2-1; d_call: NA; cdr3_length: 17; cdr3_aa: CASSPHRRSSSYNEQFF; cdr3_nt: TGTGCCAGCAGCCCCCACCGGCGCTCGAGCTCCTACAATGAGCAGTTCTTC
clone_size: few; v_call: TRBV4-1; j_call: TRBJ2-1; d_call: NA; cdr3_length: 17; cdr3_aa: CASSLPQNRALRDEQFF; cdr3_nt: TGCGCCAGCAGCCTCCCCCAAAACAGGGCCCTTCGGGATGAGCAGTTCTTC
clone_size: NA; v_call: TRBV7-9; j_call: TRBJ1-6; d_call: NA; cdr3_length: 14; cdr3_aa: CASTVVTANSPLHF; cdr3_nt: TGTGCCAGCACCGTCGTGACAGCAAATTCACCCCTCCACTTT
clone_size: NA; v_call: TRBV28; j_call: TRBJ1-1; d_call: NA; cdr3_length: 13; cdr3_aa: CASSLWGGAEAFF; cdr3_nt: TGTGCCAGCAGTTTATGGGGGGGAGCTGAAGCTTTCTTT
clone_size: few; v_call: TRBV24-1; j_call: TRBJ2-3; d_call: NA; cdr3_length: 13; cdr3_aa: CASQGSHSDTQYF; cdr3_nt: TGTGCCAGCCAGGGGTCCCACTCAGATACGCAGTATTTT
clone_size: many; v_call: TRBV2; j_call: TRBJ1-4; d_call: NA; cdr3_length: 16; cdr3_aa: CASSVFVENGGEKLFF; cdr3_nt: TGTGCCAGCAGTGTGTTTGTAGAAAATGGCGGAGAAAAACTGTTTTTT
clone_size: NA; v_call: TRBV7-2; j_call: TRBJ2-3; d_call: NA; cdr3_length: 15; cdr3_aa: CASSLDGKDTDTQYF; cdr3_nt: TGTGCCAGCAGCTTAGACGGGAAAGACACAGATACGCAGTATTTT
clone_size: many; v_call: TRBV11-1; j_call: TRBJ2-1; d_call: TRBD2; cdr3_length: 17; cdr3_aa: CASSLYNDGRSGDEQFF; cdr3_nt: TGTGCCAGCAGCTTATACAATGACGGGAGGTCTGGGGATGAGCAGTTCTTC
clone_size: many; v_call: TRBV10-3; j_call: TRBJ1-2; d_call: TRBD1; cdr3_length: 15; cdr3_aa: CAVTPRPGTVYGYTF; cdr3_nt: TGTGCCGTCACACCAAGGCCGGGGACAGTTTATGGCTACACCTTC
clone_size: NA; v_call: TRBV24-1; j_call: TRBJ2-3; d_call: TRBD1; cdr3_length: 18; cdr3_aa: CATSDSTGQGWGTDTQYF; cdr3_nt: TGTGCCACCAGTGATTCTACGGGACAGGGATGGGGGACAGATACGCAGTATTTT
clone_size: many; v_call: TRBV12-3/TRBV12-4; j_call: TRBJ2-1; d_call: NA; cdr3_length: 16; cdr3_aa: CASSLAPGGGYNEQFF; cdr3_nt: TGTGCCAGCAGTTTAGCCCCAGGGGGGGGATACAATGAGCAGTTCTTC
clone_size: many; v_call: TRBV20-1; j_call: TRBJ2-7; d_call: NA; cdr3_length: 13; cdr3_aa: CSASVQGAREQYF; cdr3_nt: TGCAGTGCTAGCGTACAGGGCGCGCGCGAGCAGTACTTC
clone_size: many; v_call: TRBV12-3/TRBV12-4; j_call: TRBJ2-3; d_call: NA; cdr3_length: 14; cdr3_aa: CASSPLEGGDTQYF; cdr3_nt: TGTGCCAGCAGTCCCCTAGAGGGGGGAGATACGCAGTATTTT
clone_size: NA; v_call: TRBV20-1; j_call: TRBJ2-1; d_call: NA; cdr3_length: 14; cdr3_aa: CSAARDPPYNEQFF; cdr3_nt: TGCAGTGCTGCGAGAGACCCCCCTTACAATGAGCAGTTCTTC
clone_size: many; v_call: TRBV30; j_call: TRBJ1-3; d_call: TRBD1; cdr3_length: 14; cdr3_aa: CAWSMGQDGNTIYF; cdr3_nt: TGTGCCTGGAGCATGGGACAGGATGGAAACACCATATATTTT
clone_size: NA; v_call: TRBV7-9; j_call: TRBJ2-1; d_call: TRBD1; cdr3_length: 15; cdr3_aa: CASSLGDRGTNEQFF; cdr3_nt: TGTGCCAGCAGCTTAGGGGACAGGGGCACGAATGAGCAGTTCTTC
clone_size: many; v_call: TRBV6-1; j_call: TRBJ2-5; d_call: TRBD1; cdr3_length: 14; cdr3_aa: CASTLGQGAETQYF; cdr3_nt: TGTGCCAGCACCCTGGGACAGGGGGCTGAGACCCAGTACTTC
clone_size: many; v_call: TRBV28; j_call: TRBJ1-2; d_call: NA; cdr3_length: 15; cdr3_aa: CASSSPPDGVYGYTF; cdr3_nt: TGTGCCAGCAGTTCCCCCCCAGACGGGGTATATGGCTACACCTTC
clone_size: many; v_call: TRBV5-1; j_call: TRBJ2-7; d_call: TRBD1; cdr3_length: 15; cdr3_aa: CASSLDAGQGYEQYF; cdr3_nt: TGCGCCAGCAGCTTGGACGCGGGACAGGGTTACGAGCAGTACTTC
clone_size: NA; v_call: TRBV7-2; j_call: TRBJ2-4; d_call: NA; cdr3_length: 16; cdr3_aa: CASSREPAGGNNIEYF; cdr3_nt: TGTGCCAGCAGCCGAGAACCGGCAGGCGGCAATAACATTGAGTACTTC
clone_size: many; v_call: TRBV7-4; j_call: TRBJ2-7; d_call: NA; cdr3_length: 13; cdr3_aa: CASSPNDCYEQYF; cdr3_nt: TGTGCCAGCAGCCCCAACGACTGCTACGAGCAGTACTTC
clone_size: few; v_call: TRBV3-1; j_call: TRBJ2-7; d_call: TRBD2; cdr3_length: 16; cdr3_aa: CASSRGASGRGYEQYF; cdr3_nt: TGTGCCAGCAGCCGGGGGGCTAGCGGGAGGGGGTACGAGCAGTACTTC
clone_size: few; v_call: TRBV5-1; j_call: TRBJ2-3; d_call: NA; cdr3_length: 15; cdr3_aa: CASSSDTAGRDTQYF; cdr3_nt: TGCGCCAGCAGCTCGGACACAGCCGGCAGGGATACGCAGTATTTT
clone_size: few; v_call: TRBV19; j_call: TRBJ1-4; d_call: TRBD1; cdr3_length: 14; cdr3_aa: CATSVGTADEKLFF; cdr3_nt: TGTGCCACCTCAGTCGGGACAGCAGATGAAAAACTGTTTTTT
clone_size: many; v_call: TRBV6-2/TRBV6-3; j_call: TRBJ2-3; d_call: TRBD1; cdr3_length: 15; cdr3_aa: CASSPGQGVSDTQYF; cdr3_nt: TGTGCCAGCAGCCCCGGACAGGGAGTCTCAGATACGCAGTATTTT
clone_size: many; v_call: TRBV28; j_call: TRBJ2-7; d_call: TRBD2; cdr3_length: 14; cdr3_aa: CASSLASGPYEQYF; cdr3_nt: TGTGCCAGCAGTTTGGCTAGCGGCCCCTACGAGCAGTACTTC
clone_size: few; v_call: TRBV19; j_call: TRBJ1-1; d_call: TRBD1; cdr3_length: 14; cdr3_aa: CASSKGDRLTEAFF; cdr3_nt: TGTGCCAGTAGTAAGGGGGACAGACTCACTGAAGCTTTCTTT
clone_size: many; v_call: TRBV28; j_call: TRBJ1-5; d_call: NA; cdr3_length: 16; cdr3_aa: CACYSQGTLGGQPQHF; cdr3_nt: TGTGCCTGTTATAGCCAGGGAACTCTCGGCGGCCAGCCCCAGCATTTT
clone_size: NA; v_call: TRBV19; j_call: TRBJ2-7; d_call: NA; cdr3_length: 13; cdr3_aa: CASSGQIPYEQYF; cdr3_nt: TGTGCCAGTAGTGGACAGATTCCCTACGAGCAGTACTTC
clone_size: many; v_call: TRBV28; j_call: TRBJ2-7; d_call: NA; cdr3_length: 16; cdr3_aa: CASRGLNRDSTYEQYF; cdr3_nt: TGTGCCAGCAGGGGCTTGAATAGGGACTCAACCTACGAGCAGTACTTC
clone_size: many; v_call: TRBV28; j_call: TRBJ2-3; d_call: TRBD2; cdr3_length: 17; cdr3_aa: CASSPWTSGSYTDTQYF; cdr3_nt: TGTGCCAGCAGTCCTTGGACTAGCGGGAGTTACACAGATACGCAGTATTTT